These T cell receptor beta chains were read from a single sample in a study of neurological immune-mediated disorders. TCRdb re-analysed the 5' RACE reads in MiXCR, keeping a single row per CDR3 protein. The table has around 50,000 distinct CDR3 sequences, roughly 3.8% seen once; the top ten hold 6.5%. The sequencing input was PBMCs. The receptors stem from a man between 60 and 75 years old with multiple sclerosis. Both conserved end residues are part of each CDR3. Each record gives: CDR3 protein, CDR3 DNA, V gene, clone size, D gene, J gene. D genes are given only for firm matches. For some rows the clone size is stated as once, few or many, or as a class when expanded; others skip it.

CDR3 protein: CASSAGTGGNQPQHF
CDR3 DNA: TGCGCCAGCAGTGCCGGGACAGGGGGCAATCAGCCCCAGCATTTT
V gene: TRBV5-1
clone size: many
D gene: TRBD1
J gene: TRBJ1-5

CDR3 protein: CASSIFAGELFF
CDR3 DNA: TGTGCCAGCAGTATTTTCGCCGGGGAGCTGTTTTTT
V gene: TRBV12-3/TRBV12-4
clone size: -
D gene: -
J gene: TRBJ2-2

CDR3 protein: CASSQGRAKNIQYF
CDR3 DNA: TGTGCCAGCAGCCAAGGCAGGGCTAAAAACATTCAGTACTTC
V gene: TRBV16
clone size: few
D gene: -
J gene: TRBJ2-4

CDR3 protein: CATSRGGQASYEQYF
CDR3 DNA: TGTGCCACCAGCAGAGGTGGACAGGCCTCCTACGAGCAGTACTTC
V gene: TRBV15
clone size: many
D gene: TRBD1
J gene: TRBJ2-7

CDR3 protein: CASSFGRGGKTEAFF
CDR3 DNA: TGCGCCAGCAGCTTTGGTAGGGGAGGGAAGACTGAAGCTTTCTTT
V gene: TRBV5-1
clone size: many
D gene: -
J gene: TRBJ1-1

CDR3 protein: CSASALSGGAIHEQYF
CDR3 DNA: TGCAGTGCTAGCGCCCTCAGCGGGGGGGCCATCCACGAGCAGTACTTC
V gene: TRBV20-1
clone size: many
D gene: TRBD2
J gene: TRBJ2-7

CDR3 protein: CASRGGVSSYEQYF
CDR3 DNA: TGTGCCAGCCGCGGGGGCGTTAGCTCCTACGAGCAGTACTTC
V gene: TRBV3-1
clone size: many
D gene: -
J gene: TRBJ2-7

CDR3 protein: CSAAGQRIVDNQPQHF
CDR3 DNA: TGCAGTGCAGCGGGACAGAGAATTGTTGACAATCAGCCCCAGCATTTT
V gene: TRBV20-1
clone size: many
D gene: TRBD1
J gene: TRBJ1-5

CDR3 protein: CAIEEGRNTGELFF
CDR3 DNA: TGTGCCATCGAGGAGGGGAGGAACACCGGGGAGCTGTTTTTT
V gene: TRBV10-3
clone size: many
D gene: -
J gene: TRBJ2-2

CDR3 protein: CSAQRGNYGYTF
CDR3 DNA: TGCAGTGCCCAGCGGGGTAACTATGGCTACACCTTC
V gene: TRBV20-1
clone size: many
D gene: -
J gene: TRBJ1-2

CDR3 protein: CATSRDLARAYEQYF
CDR3 DNA: TGTGCCACCAGCAGAGATCTGGCACGAGCCTACGAGCAGTACTTC
V gene: TRBV15
clone size: many
D gene: -
J gene: TRBJ2-7

CDR3 protein: CASSPLLQDYTGELFF
CDR3 DNA: TGTGCCAGCTCCCCACTCCTACAGGACTACACCGGGGAGCTGTTTTTT
V gene: TRBV18
clone size: -
D gene: -
J gene: TRBJ2-2

CDR3 protein: CASSESVRTTAFF
CDR3 DNA: TGCGCCAGCAGTGAGTCGGTTAGGACTACGGCTTTCTTT
V gene: TRBV10-2
clone size: many
D gene: -
J gene: TRBJ1-1

CDR3 protein: CSAIRQGAEAFF
CDR3 DNA: TGCAGTGCTATAAGACAGGGGGCTGAAGCTTTCTTT
V gene: TRBV20-1
clone size: many
D gene: TRBD1
J gene: TRBJ1-1

CDR3 protein: CAIKGSSYNEQFF
CDR3 DNA: TGTGCCATCAAGGGTAGCTCCTACAATGAGCAGTTCTTC
V gene: TRBV10-3
clone size: many
D gene: -
J gene: TRBJ2-1